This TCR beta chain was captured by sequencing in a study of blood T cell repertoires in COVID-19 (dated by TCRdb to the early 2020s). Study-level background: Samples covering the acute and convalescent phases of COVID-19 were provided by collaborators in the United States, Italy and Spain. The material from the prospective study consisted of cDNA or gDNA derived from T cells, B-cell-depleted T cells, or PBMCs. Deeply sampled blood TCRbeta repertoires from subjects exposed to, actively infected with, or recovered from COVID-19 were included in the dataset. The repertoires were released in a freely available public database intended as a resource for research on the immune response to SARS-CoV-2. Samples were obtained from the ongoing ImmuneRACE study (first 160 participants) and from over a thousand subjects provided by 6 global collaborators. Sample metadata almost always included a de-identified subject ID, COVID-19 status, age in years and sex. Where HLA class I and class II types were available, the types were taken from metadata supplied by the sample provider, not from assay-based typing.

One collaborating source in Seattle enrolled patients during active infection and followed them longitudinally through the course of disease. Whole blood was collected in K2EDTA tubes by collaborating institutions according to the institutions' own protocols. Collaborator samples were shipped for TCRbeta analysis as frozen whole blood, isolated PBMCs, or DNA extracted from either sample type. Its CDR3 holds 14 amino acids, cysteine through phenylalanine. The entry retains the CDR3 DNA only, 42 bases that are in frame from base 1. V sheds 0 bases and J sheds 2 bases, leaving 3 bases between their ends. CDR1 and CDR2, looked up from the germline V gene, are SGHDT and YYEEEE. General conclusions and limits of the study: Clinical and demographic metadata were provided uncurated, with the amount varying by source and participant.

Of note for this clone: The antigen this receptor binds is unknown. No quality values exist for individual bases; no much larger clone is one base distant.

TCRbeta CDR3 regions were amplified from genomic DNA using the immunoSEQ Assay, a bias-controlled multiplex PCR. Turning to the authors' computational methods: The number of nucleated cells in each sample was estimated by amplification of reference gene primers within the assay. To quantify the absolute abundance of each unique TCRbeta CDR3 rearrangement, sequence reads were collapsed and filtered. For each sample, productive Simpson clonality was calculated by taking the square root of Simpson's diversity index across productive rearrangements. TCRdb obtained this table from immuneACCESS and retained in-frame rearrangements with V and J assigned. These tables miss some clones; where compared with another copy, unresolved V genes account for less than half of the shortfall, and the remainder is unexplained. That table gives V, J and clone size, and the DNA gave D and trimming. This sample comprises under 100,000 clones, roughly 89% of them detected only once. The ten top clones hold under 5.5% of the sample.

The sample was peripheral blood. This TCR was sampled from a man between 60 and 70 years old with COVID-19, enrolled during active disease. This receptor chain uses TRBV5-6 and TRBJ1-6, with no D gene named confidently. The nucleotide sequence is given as TGTGCCAGCAGCTTGGACACCTATAATTCACCCCTCCACTTT. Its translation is CASSLDTYNSPLHF.